Listed below are T cell receptor beta chains from one sample, sequenced in a study of T cell clones after liver transplantation. Method: immunoSEQ multiplex PCR; TCRdb's copy keeps in-frame clones and lacks some. There are about 51,000 clones in the sample; 80% to 90% occur only once, and approximately 15% lies in the top ten. This material consisted of CD8+ T cells from blood, taken 12 months after liver transplant. These receptors were collected from a human patient who received a liver transplant. Some T cells may be transferred from the graft donor. Both conserved end residues are trimmed from each CDR3. The order of the fields is clone size, V gene, CDR3 length, CDR3 protein. Not every row has a clone size; where given, it reads once, few, many or a size class.

>.|TRBV27|13
ASSPAPTGNYEQY
>.|TRBV27|14
ASSSLLGGGEYEQY
>.|TRBV27|11
ASSFIGNQPQH
>few|TRBV19|13
ASSWKVQYNQPQH
>.|TRBV4-1|13
ASSQEDRDGNEQF
>.|TRBV29-1|9
ILAGVDIQY
>.|TRBV9|11
ASSEGRPGEAF
>once|TRBV5-8|13
ASSLLGQGYNEQF
>.|TRBV7-9|13
ASSPIATPGYEQY
>.|TRBV5-4|12
ASSLVPGEETQY
>few|TRBV4-1|13
ASSPDSLGNYGYT
>.|TRBV5-6|11
ASSFGAVQPQH
>once|TRBV2|14
ASSETGILAKNIQY
>.|TRBV19|10
ASSTHLGGYT
>.|TRBV9|11
ASSRMGNAEAF
>.|TRBV7-8|17
ASSLTMFTGTRNTGELF
>.|TRBV19|13
ASSIMGNSNTEAF
>.|TRBV5-1|15
ASSSAGGGRGSYEQY
>.|TRBV5-1|13
ASSLEPANSYGYT
>large|TRBV7-8|13
ASTPGWEGDNEQF
>.|TRBV6-1|11
ASSKTEFYEQY
>.|TRBV28|12
ASSFVGEGETQY
>.|TRBV19|11
ASSIWSQETQY
>.|TRBV7-9|12
ASSSRDLSYEQY
>few|TRBV27|14
ASSLFPFGRADTQY
>.|TRBV2|13
ASSEAGQVNEKLF
>.|TRBV6-5|11
ASSYLSFYEQY
>.|TRBV10-3|12
AISEIGTGNGYT
>.|TRBV30|11
AWSVGVLTEAF
>once|TRBV6-5|11
ASRFQFTDTQY
>.|TRBV4-1|13
ASSQGGQGPYEQY
>.|TRBV19|12
ASSRDSYSYEQY
>.|TRBV6-6|11
ASSYSVGVEQY
>.|TRBV29-1|10
SVEDARGELF
>.|TRBV19|10
AIDAGGGGYT
>.|TRBV4-1|13
ASSPRTEANYGYT
>.|TRBV11-2|11
ASTEWGLAEQY
>.|TRBV6-5|11
ASSYGGIRGYT